This TCR beta chain stems from a study of blood T cell repertoires in COVID-19. Study-level information: The United States, Italy and Spain provided the acute and convalescent COVID-19 samples. T cells, B-cell-depleted T cells, or PBMCs supplied cDNA or gDNA.

The CDR3 runs to 15 residues. Germline V gene data show CDR1 as SGDLS and CDR2 as YYNGEE. Losses at the gene ends were 4 bases for V and 4 bases for J; bases not matched to a gene: 7. How the authors handled the data: Researchers report that nucleated cell counts were estimated from reference gene primer amplification. Assay: immunoSEQ multiplex PCR; the TCRdb copy retains only in-frame clones and omits some. Clonal size and the V and J genes are those of that table, whereas D and trimming came from the DNA. The sample carries about 80,000 clones, around 79% recorded once. This sequence originates from a human donor in a cohort sampled during active COVID-19. The genes are TRBV9 and TRBJ2-1; TRBD2 aligns across 8 bases. The sequencing input was peripheral blood. Here the CDR3 DNA reads TGTGCCAGCAGCCTCTCGGGACTAGTATACAATGAGCAGTTCTTC. This codes for CASSLSGLVYNEQFF.